A selection of T cell receptor beta chains follows, all from one sample in a study of shared clonotypes between healthy human individuals. TCRdb keeps only in-frame clones here, not all; method: immunoSEQ multiplex PCR. The sample contains about 1,800,000 clones, about 95% of which appear only once. Sequencing was carried out using naive CD8+ T cells sorted from blood. These receptors were collected from a young man in good health. Both conserved end residues are part of each CDR3. Each record gives: clone size, V gene, J gene, D gene, CDR3 protein, CDR3 DNA. A D gene is named only where the DNA matches it firmly. The size field is filled for only some rows; it gives once, few, many or a size class.

once,TRBV29-1,TRBJ2-1,TRBD1,CSVELDRGTYNEQFF,TGCAGCGTTGAATTGGACAGGGGGACTTACAATGAGCAGTTCTTC
-,TRBV7-9,TRBJ2-2,-,CASSLGTGELFF,TGTGCCAGCAGCTTGGGTACCGGGGAGCTGTTTTTT
-,TRBV28,TRBJ1-1,-,CASSSLTDTVEAFF,TGTGCCAGCAGTTCGCTGACAGACACAGTTGAAGCTTTCTTT
-,TRBV29-1,TRBJ1-2,TRBD1,CSVGEQGAPYGYTF,TGCAGCGTTGGGGAACAGGGGGCTCCCTATGGCTACACCTTC
-,TRBV2,TRBJ1-2,-,CASSEFVTGRPYGYTF,TGTGCCAGCAGTGAATTTGTAACAGGAAGACCCTATGGCTACACCTTC
-,TRBV28,TRBJ1-1,-,CASSWEGAAEAFF,TGTGCCAGCTCGTGGGAGGGTGCGGCTGAAGCTTTCTTT
-,TRBV27,TRBJ2-7,-,CASSLIGVPYEQYF,TGTGCCAGCAGTTTAATCGGCGTTCCCTACGAGCAGTACTTC
-,TRBV27,TRBJ1-5,TRBD1,CASSPSRTGEGRQPQHF,TGTGCCAGCAGTCCGAGTCGGACAGGGGAGGGACGACAGCCCCAGCATTTT
-,TRBV19,TRBJ1-2,TRBD1,CASRPLTGGGGYTF,TGTGCCAGTAGGCCGTTGACAGGGGGAGGTGGCTACACCTTC
-,TRBV28,TRBJ1-5,-,CASTTVDRDQPQHF,TGTGCCAGCACCACCGTCGACAGAGATCAGCCCCAGCATTTT
-,TRBV6-5,TRBJ1-6,-,CASGAPNNSPLHF,TGTGCCAGCGGGGCACCCAATAATTCACCCCTCCACTTT
-,TRBV5-5,TRBJ2-1,TRBD2,CASSQAGAPAYNEQFF,TGTGCCAGCAGCCAGGCGGGAGCGCCGGCCTACAATGAGCAGTTCTTC
-,TRBV4-3,TRBJ2-3,-,CASSQDHRFQDTDTQYF,TGCGCCAGCAGCCAAGATCATAGGTTCCAGGACACAGATACGCAGTATTTT
-,TRBV7-9,TRBJ2-7,TRBD1,CASSYQPGTGGSEQYF,TGTGCCAGCAGCTATCAGCCCGGGACAGGGGGTTCCGAGCAGTACTTC
-,TRBV9,TRBJ2-1,-,CASSGSRDEQFF,TGTGCCAGCAGCGGATCTCGTGATGAGCAGTTCTTC
-,TRBV2,TRBJ2-5,-,CASSVSIGLYGETQYF,TGTGCCAGCAGTGTATCTATCGGACTATACGGAGAGACCCAGTACTTC
-,TRBV19,TRBJ1-1,-,CASSIGATEAFF,TGTGCCAGTAGTATTGGGGCAACTGAAGCTTTCTTT
-,TRBV21-1,TRBJ2-7,-,CASRGNYEQYF,TGTGCCAGCAGGGGGAACTACGAGCAGTACTTC
-,TRBV11-2,TRBJ2-1,TRBD2,CASSREASGYHNEQFF,TGTGCCAGCAGTCGAGAGGCTAGCGGGTACCACAATGAGCAGTTCTTC
-,TRBV6-6,TRBJ1-1,-,CASSPLLTSEAFF,TGTGCCAGCAGTCCCTTACTCACCAGTGAAGCTTTCTTT
-,TRBV7-9,TRBJ2-3,-,CASSLARSTDTQYF,TGTGCCAGCAGCTTAGCCAGGAGCACAGATACGCAGTATTTT
-,TRBV5-1,TRBJ1-5,-,CASSLDGFSNQPQHF,TGCGCCAGCAGCTTGGATGGTTTTAGCAATCAGCCCCAGCATTTT
-,TRBV10-3,TRBJ1-2,-,CAISDPLSGAYTF,TGTGCCATCAGTGACCCTCTCTCCGGCGCCTACACCTTC
once,TRBV27,TRBJ2-1,-,CASSEPGTEQFF,TGTGCCAGCAGTGAACCCGGGACAGAGCAGTTCTTC
-,TRBV25-1,TRBJ1-2,-,CASSPQGYDGYTF,TGTGCCAGCAGTCCCCAGGGTTACGATGGCTACACCTTC
-,TRBV7-9,TRBJ1-1,-,CASSPPLRVGTEAFF,TGTGCCAGCAGCCCCCCGCTGAGGGTTGGGACTGAAGCTTTCTTT
-,TRBV27,TRBJ1-1,-,CASSLESGLIMGTEAFF,TGTGCCAGCAGTTTGGAGTCAGGCCTCATAATGGGCACTGAAGCTTTCTTT
-,TRBV9,TRBJ2-3,-,CASSVDSTDTQYF,TGTGCCAGCAGCGTAGACAGCACAGATACGCAGTATTTT
-,TRBV25-1,TRBJ2-5,-,CASSELGAQETQYF,TGTGCCAGCAGTGAACTGGGGGCCCAAGAGACCCAGTACTTC
-,TRBV27,TRBJ1-5,-,CASSNQPQHF,TGTGCCAGCAGCAATCAGCCCCAGCATTTT
-,TRBV7-9,TRBJ1-2,-,CASSFLKAEKGYTF,TGTGCCAGCAGCTTCCTAAAGGCGGAAAAGGGCTACACCTTC
once,TRBV9,TRBJ2-1,TRBD1,CASSVSGGYNEQFF,TGTGCCAGCAGCGTATCAGGGGGCTACAATGAGCAGTTCTTC
-,TRBV5-4,TRBJ1-2,TRBD1,CASSLAWDRGYGYTF,TGTGCCAGCAGCCTCGCATGGGACAGGGGCTATGGCTACACCTTC
-,TRBV25-1,TRBJ1-5,TRBD1,CASTRRGLENQPQHF,TGTGCCAGCACCCGCAGGGGGCTCGAAAATCAGCCCCAGCATTTT
few,TRBV10-1,TRBJ2-2,-,CASSALKGNTGELFF,TGCGCCAGCAGTGCTCTAAAGGGGAACACCGGGGAGCTGTTTTTT
-,TRBV30,TRBJ2-7,-,CAWFDRVLYEQYF,TGTGCCTGGTTCGACAGAGTACTTTACGAGCAGTACTTC
-,TRBV25-1,TRBJ2-1,-,CASSGGAYNEQFF,TGTGCCAGCAGTGGTGGCGCGTACAATGAGCAGTTCTTC
-,TRBV7-2,TRBJ1-2,-,CASSLVLTSETANYGYTF,TGTGCCAGCAGCTTAGTTCTGACAAGCGAAACTGCTAACTATGGCTACACCTTC
once,TRBV6-5,TRBJ1-1,TRBD1,CASSYSDRAGTEAFF,TGTGCCAGCAGTTACTCCGACAGGGCGGGCACTGAAGCTTTCTTT
-,TRBV2,TRBJ2-7,TRBD1,CASSTTGGNYEQYF,TGTGCCAGCAGTACGACAGGGGGGAACTACGAGCAGTACTTC
-,TRBV10-1,TRBJ2-2,-,CASSDRGTGELFF,TGCGCCAGCAGTGACCGGGGCACCGGGGAGCTGTTTTTT
-,TRBV4-3,TRBJ2-1,TRBD2,CASSHRLAGGSYNEQFF,TGCGCCAGCAGCCACAGACTAGCGGGGGGATCCTACAATGAGCAGTTCTTC
-,TRBV29-1,TRBJ2-6,TRBD1,CSVEQGAIPGANVLTF,TGCAGCGTTGAGCAGGGGGCAATCCCTGGGGCCAACGTCCTGACTTTC
-,TRBV30,TRBJ2-5,-,CAWTRGLLQETQYF,TGTGCCTGGACGCGGGGGCTCCTACAAGAGACCCAGTACTTC
-,TRBV7-2,TRBJ2-1,-,CASSSTLFYNEQFF,TGTGCCAGCAGCTCCACCCTGTTTTACAATGAGCAGTTCTTC
once,TRBV7-6,TRBJ2-7,TRBD1,CASSLTIQGAVVNEQYF,TGTGCCAGCAGCTTAACCATTCAGGGGGCTGTTGTGAACGAGCAGTACTTC